This is a list of T cell receptor beta chains from one sample in a study of T-cell memory formation after mild COVID-19. MiXCR was run by TCRdb on the 5' RACE reads, yielding one entry per CDR3 protein. The table records fewer than 350,000 distinct CDR3 sequences, approximately 8% of them present only once. The sequenced material came from PBMCs or a T cell subset sorted from them (not recorded which). These receptors were taken from a man aged 18 to 30 who had mild COVID-19 (a few samples of this study predate the infection). Cell type and time point are not known. The CDR3 runs from the conserved cysteine through the conserved F or W. A D gene is named only where the DNA matches it firmly. A clone size is listed for some rows: how often the clone was seen (once, few, many), or a class if it is expanded.

TRBJ1-4	TRBV20-1	-	-	TGCAGTGCTAGGGGAGTACAGAATGAAAAACTGTTTTTT	CSARGVQNEKLFF
TRBJ2-2	TRBV9	few	-	TGTGCCAGCAGCTTGACTCAGTTCACCGGGGAGCTGTTTTTT	CASSLTQFTGELFF
TRBJ2-5	TRBV7-2	few	-	TGTGCCAGCAGCTTAAATCCAGGGCAAATAGAGACCCAGTACTTC	CASSLNPGQIETQYF
TRBJ2-5	TRBV19	-	TRBD2	TGTGCCAGTAGTATCCTAGCGGGGAGACAAGAGACCCAGTACTTC	CASSILAGRQETQYF
TRBJ1-1	TRBV27	-	-	TGTGCCAGCGCCGAAGAGAGGGGGAACACTGAAGCTTTCTTT	CASAEERGNTEAFF
TRBJ1-5	TRBV6-5	many	TRBD1	TGTGCCAGCAGTACGGGGACAGGGGGGAGGCAGCCCCAGCATTTT	CASSTGTGGRQPQHF
TRBJ2-1	TRBV27	few	-	TGTGCCAGCAGTCCTAGAGAGCAGGGGCGGATCTATGAGCAGTTCTTC	CASSPREQGRIYEQFF
TRBJ2-1	TRBV12-3/TRBV12-4	few	-	TGTGCCAGCAGCCGTAGACTAGTCGGCAATGAGCAGTTCTTC	CASSRRLVGNEQFF
TRBJ2-1	TRBV5-1	many	-	TGCGCCAGCAGCTTGGGAACAGGGTACAATGAGCAGTTCTTC	CASSLGTGYNEQFF
TRBJ2-3	TRBV27	few	-	TGTGCCAGCAGACCCAGGGGAGGGGGGTACACAGATACGCAGTATTTT	CASRPRGGGYTDTQYF
TRBJ2-5	TRBV9	-	TRBD2	TGTGCCAGCAGCCCCCGGGCGGGGGGGCAAGTATTGGGAGAAGAGACCCAGTACTTC	CASSPRAGGQVLGEETQYF
TRBJ1-1	TRBV4-3	few	-	TGCGCCAGCAGCCAAGGTGCCCGGGAGTTGCGGACTGAAGCTTTCTTT	CASSQGARELRTEAFF
TRBJ2-1	TRBV6-5	-	TRBD2	TGTGCCAGCACCGAAGGTCGGGGGGGGTACAATGAGCAGTTCTTC	CASTEGRGGYNEQFF
TRBJ2-3	TRBV5-1	-	TRBD2	TGCGCCAGCAGCTTGGTGGCTAGCGGGGGGGCAACCGCAGATACGCAGTATTTT	CASSLVASGGATADTQYF
TRBJ2-1	TRBV3-1	many	TRBD2	TGTGCCAGCAGCGGGGCCCCGGGACTAGCGGCCGACAATGAGCAGTTCTTC	CASSGAPGLAADNEQFF
TRBJ2-7	TRBV3-1	few	-	TGTGCCAGCAGCCGTTCGGGCTACCACGAGCAGTACTTC	CASSRSGYHEQYF
TRBJ2-4	TRBV5-1	few	-	TGCGCCAGCAGCTCCTACATGGGCATTCAGTACTTC	CASSSYMGIQYF
TRBJ2-3	TRBV6-6	-	TRBD1	TGTGCCAGCAAAGAGAGGGGAACAGGGGGTCGCGCAGATACGCAGTATTTT	CASKERGTGGRADTQYF
TRBJ1-1	TRBV2	-	-	TGTGCCAGTGAAGGACAGACAAACACTGAAGCTTTCTTT	CASEGQTNTEAFF
TRBJ1-1	TRBV18	many	-	TGTGCCAGCTCACCTCAGGGAATCACTGAAGCTTTCTTT	CASSPQGITEAFF
TRBJ2-5	TRBV5-1	many	TRBD2	TGCGCCAGCAGCCGAAACCTTAAGGGACTAGCGGGAGAAACCCAGTACTTC	CASSRNLKGLAGETQYF
TRBJ1-2	TRBV4-3	-	TRBD1	TGCGCCAGCAGCCAAGCAGACAGGGTTGAAGGCTACACCTTC	CASSQADRVEGYTF
TRBJ2-2	TRBV6-6	-	-	TGTGCCAGCAGAAGGGCGTTAAACGCCGGGGAGCTGTTTTTT	CASRRALNAGELFF
TRBJ1-3	TRBV4-1	few	-	TGCGCCAGCAGCCAACTGAGATCTGGAAACACCATATATTTT	CASSQLRSGNTIYF
TRBJ1-5	TRBV6-1	-	TRBD1	TGTGCCAGCAGTGGGGGACAGCGTAGCAATCAGCCCCAGCATTTT	CASSGGQRSNQPQHF
TRBJ2-3	TRBV4-3	once	-	TGCGCCAGCAGCCAGGGGATAAGTAATACGCAGTATTTT	CASSQGISNTQYF
TRBJ2-7	TRBV5-1	few	-	TGCGCCAGCAGCTTCGAGAGGAGGTACGAGCAGTACTTC	CASSFERRYEQYF
TRBJ1-1	TRBV20-1	few	-	TGCAGTGCTAGAGCCCTGGGGGGATTCACTGAAGCTTTCTTT	CSARALGGFTEAFF
TRBJ2-7	TRBV20-1	few	-	TGCAGTGCTAGGGACCCCACCTCCTACGAGCAGTACTTC	CSARDPTSYEQYF
TRBJ1-6	TRBV10-3	-	-	TGTGCCACGCCGGAGCCCGGGGAGTCACCCCTCCACTTT	CATPEPGESPLHF
TRBJ2-6	TRBV5-6	few	TRBD1	TGTGCCAGCAGCTTGGCCGCGGAGACAGGGTGGACTGGGGCCAACGTCCTGACTTTC	CASSLAAETGWTGANVLTF
TRBJ2-3	TRBV27	few	-	TGTGCCAGCAGTCTACACCGCACAGATACGCAGTATTTT	CASSLHRTDTQYF
TRBJ1-2	TRBV27	-	-	TGTGCCAGCAGTCCTCCCGGGGGGAGGGGAGGCTACACCTTC	CASSPPGGRGGYTF
TRBJ2-2	TRBV20-1	many	-	TGCAGTGCTAGAGGCGCCCAAGGGGTGTCGAACACCGGGGAGCTGTTTTTT	CSARGAQGVSNTGELFF
TRBJ2-2	TRBV11-2	-	-	TGTGCCAGCAGCCCGTACGGGATCCCCGGGGAGCTGTTTTTT	CASSPYGIPGELFF
TRBJ2-5	TRBV5-1	-	TRBD2	TGCGCCAGCAGCTTTTCGGGGGGGAAAGAGACCCAGTACTTC	CASSFSGGKETQYF
TRBJ1-1	TRBV3-1	few	-	TGTGCCAGCAGCCTTACCGGGACAACGAACACTGAAGCTTTCTTT	CASSLTGTTNTEAFF
TRBJ1-6	TRBV5-6	-	-	TGTGCCAGCAGCGTTGATGGGAACCTCCACTTT	CASSVDGNLHF
TRBJ2-5	TRBV6-2/TRBV6-3	many	-	TGTGCCAGCAGTTACGACAAGGTTTCGTGGGAGACCCAGTACTTC	CASSYDKVSWETQYF
TRBJ2-3	TRBV6-2/TRBV6-3	few	-	TGTGCCAGCGTCGCAGGAGGGACAGATACGCAGTATTTT	CASVAGGTDTQYF
TRBJ1-1	TRBV5-1	few	TRBD1	TGCGCCAGCAGCGCCCAGGGGGCCCATACTGAAGCTTTCTTT	CASSAQGAHTEAFF
TRBJ1-2	TRBV29-1	few	TRBD1	TGCAGCGTTAACACAGGGGTGGGGTATGGCTACACCTTC	CSVNTGVGYGYTF
TRBJ2-1	TRBV19	many	-	TGTGCCAGTAGGCAGGGGGCGGCGGGGGCCAATGAGCAGTTCTTC	CASRQGAAGANEQFF
TRBJ2-2	TRBV4-1	many	-	TGCGCCAGCAGCTCACAAACCTCAGGGAAGGACACCGGGGAGCTGTTTTTT	CASSSQTSGKDTGELFF
TRBJ1-5	TRBV20-1	many	TRBD1	TGCAGTGCTAGGCCTCCAGGGGGAATAGAACAGCCCCAGCATTTT	CSARPPGGIEQPQHF
TRBJ1-6	TRBV7-8	few	-	TGTGCCAGCAGCTTATATGTCGAGAGTCCCCTCCACTTT	CASSLYVESPLHF
TRBJ2-1	TRBV7-2	few	TRBD2	TGTGCCAGCAGCTTAGAGGGACTAGACCATGAGCAGTTCTTC	CASSLEGLDHEQFF
TRBJ2-3	TRBV12-3/TRBV12-4	-	TRBD2	TGTGCCAGCAGTTTAGCAATAGCGGGGGGGCTTCCAGATACGCAGTATTTT	CASSLAIAGGLPDTQYF
TRBJ2-5	TRBV4-3	many	TRBD2	TGCGCCAGCAGCCAAGATCCTAGCGGGGGGGCAGAGACCCAGTACTTC	CASSQDPSGGAETQYF
TRBJ2-5	TRBV7-6	many	-	TGTGCCAGCCGAGGGGTGTCTCAAGAGACCCAGTACTTC	CASRGVSQETQYF
TRBJ2-5	TRBV7-2	few	TRBD1	TGTGCCAGCAGCTCAGCGCCGGGACAGGGAGTTTCCCAGTACTTC	CASSSAPGQGVSQYF
TRBJ1-6	TRBV20-1	-	-	TGCAGTGCTAGAAGACAGAATTCACCCCTCCACTTT	CSARRQNSPLHF
TRBJ1-4	TRBV2	-	-	TGTGCCAGCAGTGATCCCCTGTGGTTCCGAACTAATGAAAAACTGTTTTTT	CASSDPLWFRTNEKLFF